Sequencing of this T cell receptor (beta chain) was carried out in a study of blood T cell repertoires in COVID-19. The table came from immunoSEQ multiplex PCR; TCRdb's copy has only in-frame clones and leaves some out. There are roughly 260,000 clones in the sample; around 89% occur only once, and less than 5% lies in the top ten. Deletions cut 7 bases from V and 3 bases from J, with 7 bases between. The CDR3 runs to 13 residues. Germline V CDR1 and CDR2: MNHEY, SMNVEV (reference sequence). Sequenced input: peripheral blood. The J gene is TRBJ2-6, the V gene TRBV27, with D tentatively TRBD2 (5 bases). The receptor was isolated from a man in his sixties who had recovered from COVID-19. CDR3: CASTRDGANVLTF. The CDR3 bases are TGTGCCAGCACCCGGGATGGGGCCAACGTCCTGACTTTC.